This TCR beta chain appears in the sequencing data of a study of blood T cell repertoires in COVID-19. Overall study: T cells, B-cell-depleted T cells, or PBMCs supplied cDNA or gDNA.

The V gene's germline CDR1 is MNHNS and CDR2 SASEGT. V lost 3 bases and J 6 bases, leaving 14 bases between the germline ends. The CDR3 runs 15 residues. There are a few counts of this clone. Libraries were prepared by immunoSEQ multiplex PCR; TCRdb keeps only in-frame clonotypes and omits some of them. The top ten hold over 0.2% of the sample, which has roughly 670,000 clones, over 80% seen once. The material sequenced was peripheral blood. The chain carries TRBV6-1 and TRBJ2-2, with a possible D match to TRBD2 (5 bases). The source is a woman between 18 and 29 years old with acute or convalescent COVID-19. CDR3 region: CASSDRASRSGELFF. The CDR3 bases are TGTGCCAGCAGTGATCGGGCTAGCCGATCCGGGGAGCTGTTTTTT.